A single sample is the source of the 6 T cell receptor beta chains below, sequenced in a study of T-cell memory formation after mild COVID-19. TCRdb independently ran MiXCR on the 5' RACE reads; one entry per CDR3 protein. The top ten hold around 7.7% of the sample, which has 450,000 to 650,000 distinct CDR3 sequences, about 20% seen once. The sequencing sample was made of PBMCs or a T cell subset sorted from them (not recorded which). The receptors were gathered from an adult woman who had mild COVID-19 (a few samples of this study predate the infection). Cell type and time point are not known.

CDR3 sequence reads: CAWSVIGRAQQFF. Written as DNA, the CDR3 is TGTGCCTGGAGTGTAATCGGCCGGGCGCAGCAGTTCTTC. The chain is built from TRBV30 and TRBJ2-1; D ambiguous. V was pared by 0 bases and J by 11 bases, with 14 bases between. Germline loops: CDR1 GTSNPN, CDR2 SVGIG (reference sequence). The CDR3 covers 13 residues.

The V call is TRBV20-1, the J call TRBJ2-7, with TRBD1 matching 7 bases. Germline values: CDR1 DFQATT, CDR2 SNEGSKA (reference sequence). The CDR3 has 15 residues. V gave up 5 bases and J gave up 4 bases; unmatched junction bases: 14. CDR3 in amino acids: CSAPPSGTVQYEQYF. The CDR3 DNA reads TGCAGTGCTCCCCCCTCCGGGACAGTGCAGTACGAGCAGTACTTC.

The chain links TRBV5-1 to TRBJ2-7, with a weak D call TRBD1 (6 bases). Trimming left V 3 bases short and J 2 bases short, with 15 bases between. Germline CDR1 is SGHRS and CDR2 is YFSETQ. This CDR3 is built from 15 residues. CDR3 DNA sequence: TGCGCCAGCAGCTCACCCCCGACAGGCACCTACGAGCAGTACTTC. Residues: CASSSPPTGTYEQYF.

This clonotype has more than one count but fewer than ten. CDR3 coding DNA: TGTGCCAGCAGCCACCAGGATCATAGCAATCAGCCCCAGCATTTT. It codes for CASSHQDHSNQPQHF. This rearrangement joins TRBV4-2 to TRBJ1-5, with no clear D. Germline CDR1 is LGHNA and CDR2 is YNFKEQ. The CDR3 consists of 15 residues. Trimming took off 3 bases at V and 0 bases at J, with 9 bases between the two ends.

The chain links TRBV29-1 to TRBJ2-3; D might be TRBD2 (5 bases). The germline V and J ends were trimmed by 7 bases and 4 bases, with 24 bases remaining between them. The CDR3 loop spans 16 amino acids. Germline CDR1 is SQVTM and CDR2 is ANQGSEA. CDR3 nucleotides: TGCAGCGGGGAGAATTTGAAGGGATCCCTCGCAGATACGCAGTATTTT. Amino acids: CSGENLKGSLADTQYF.

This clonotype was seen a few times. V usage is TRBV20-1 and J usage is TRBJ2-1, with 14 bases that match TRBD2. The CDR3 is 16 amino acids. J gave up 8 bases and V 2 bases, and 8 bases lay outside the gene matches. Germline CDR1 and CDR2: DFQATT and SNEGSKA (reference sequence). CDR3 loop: CSARLTAGLAGDEQFF. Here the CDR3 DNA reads TGCAGTGCTAGACTCACGGCGGGACTAGCGGGAGATGAGCAGTTCTTC.